This paragraph covers one TCR beta chain sequence. Measured with immunoSEQ multiplex PCR; TCRdb has only the in-frame clones, and not every one. The top ten hold roughly 1.2% of the sample, which has 55,000 to 85,000 clones, approximately 94% seen once. The entry originates in a study of T cell changes during pregnancy in multiple sclerosis. V was clipped by 6 bases and J by 8 bases; unmatched bases: 13. The CDR3 length is 15 residues. Germline V gives CDR1 SEHNR, CDR2 FQNEAQ (reference sequence). Here the sequenced sample was peripheral blood, taken in the third trimester of pregnancy. The receptor was derived from a female donor with multiple sclerosis, enrolled in a pregnancy study. The V and J genes are TRBV7-9 and TRBJ2-1; 7 nucleotides align to TRBD2. The CDR3 DNA reads TGTGCCAGCAGTCCCACGGGGCGGGAGAGGGATGAGCAGTTCTTC. Residues: CASSPTGRERDEQFF.